This T cell receptor beta chain was captured in a study of STAT5B mutations in CD4+ large granular lymphocyte leukemia. This CDR3 is built from 16 residues. J lost 2 bases, V lost 0 bases, and 2 bases had no gene match. CDR1 and CDR2 (germline): SGHRS, YFSETQ. The data were produced by immunoSEQ multiplex PCR, yet TCRdb's version contains in-frame clones alone and is incomplete. The table records 20,000 to 25,000 clones, about 75% of them present only once. This clone was seen more than once but under ten times. Antigen specificity is unknown. Broader study findings: 8/27 top patient clones versus 2/35 control clones were TRBV06-family.

The material sequenced was CD4+ T cells from blood buffy coats. This sequence originates from a human donor in good health. This chain joins TRBV5-1 and TRBJ1-3; TRBD1 matches at 10 bases. CDR3 sequence reads: CASSLDGTGAGNTIYF. The CDR3 coding sequence is TGCGCCAGCAGCTTGGATGGGACAGGGGCTGGAAACACCATATATTTT.